The 26 T cell receptor beta chains below were found in one sample sequenced in a study of T-cell memory formation after mild COVID-19. TCRdb re-derived calls from the 5' RACE reads in MiXCR, one entry per CDR3 protein. Altogether about 140,000 distinct CDR3 sequences are present, more than 12% being singletons, with the ten largest covering 14%. The sample consisted of PBMCs or a T cell subset sorted from them (not recorded which). These receptors originate from an adult woman who had mild COVID-19 (a few samples of this study predate the infection). Cell type and time point are not known.

This clonotype was seen a handful of times. The chain couples TRBV7-9 to TRBJ1-2, with 9 positions matching TRBD1. CDR1 and CDR2 (germline): SEHNR, FQNEAQ (reference sequence). The CDR3 is 15 residues long. V lost 4 bases, J lost 6 bases, and 9 bases stayed unmatched. This CDR3 reads CASSSIDRGLDGYTF. In DNA form, the CDR3 reads TGTGCCAGCAGCTCCATTGACAGGGGGTTGGATGGCTACACCTTC.

CDR3 protein: CASSQRDRGRGYEQYF. CDR3 nucleotide sequence: TGTGCCAGCAGCCAACGTGACAGGGGGAGAGGGTACGAGCAGTACTTC. This chain uses TRBV4-2 with TRBJ2-7, with TRBD1 matching over 9 bases. Looked up from germline, CDR1 is LGHNA and CDR2 is YNFKEQ. V trimming: 2 bases; J trimming: 4 bases; junction bases outside the gene matches: 9. This CDR3 region has 16 residues.

Many counts were recorded for this clonotype. V is TRBV4-3 and J is TRBJ1-5; a weak D match, TRBD1 (5 bases). The length of the CDR3 is 15 residues. Trimming took off 0 bases at V and 6 bases at J, with 12 bases between the two ends. The germline CDR1 and CDR2 sequences are LGHNA and YSLEER. DNA of the CDR3: TGCGCCAGCAGCCAAGATTGGCAGGGAGGTCAGCCCCAGCATTTT. Translated, it gives CASSQDWQGGQPQHF.

This clonotype was detected a few times. CDR3 amino acids: CSPGSTDTQYF. The CDR3 DNA sequence: TGCAGTCCAGGGAGCACAGATACGCAGTATTTT. The chain combines TRBV20-1 with TRBJ2-3; D might be TRBD1 (5 bases). Between the trimmed V and J ends, which lost 8 bases and 0 bases, there was a span of 6 bases. Germline CDR1 is DFQATT and CDR2 is SNEGSKA (reference sequence). This CDR3 spans 11 amino acids.

This clonotype was picked up a small number of times. The J gene is TRBJ2-1, the V gene TRBV13; TRBD2 aligns across 8 bases. The germline V gene encodes CDR1 PRHDT and CDR2 FYEKMQ (reference sequence). J lost 5 bases, V lost 2 bases, and 11 bases had no gene match. The CDR3 totals 17 residues. In DNA form, the CDR3 reads TGTGCCAGCAGCTTACGGTTCTCGCGGGAGGCACACAATGAGCAGTTCTTC. Its protein is CASSLRFSREAHNEQFF.

This clonotype was found a few times. This sequence joins TRBV20-1 and TRBJ2-2; D might be TRBD1 or TRBD2, each matching 5 bases. The CDR3 runs 15 residues. The ends were cut back, 3 bases at V and 3 bases at J, with 14 bases in the middle. Germline lookup yields CDR1 DFQATT and CDR2 SNEGSKA (reference sequence). CDR3 amino acids: CSARGSGPDTGELFF. CDR3 bases: TGCAGTGCTAGGGGATCGGGACCTGACACCGGGGAGCTGTTTTTT.

This clonotype was observed a handful of times. The rearrangement links TRBV29-1 to TRBJ1-1; D not resolved. This CDR3 has 12 residues. V was clipped by 3 bases and J by 3 bases, with 8 bases between them. The germline V gene has CDR1 SQVTM and CDR2 ANQGSEA. The CDR3 reads CSVDGIDTEAFF. In DNA, the CDR3 is TGCAGCGTTGACGGAATCGACACTGAAGCTTTCTTT.

There are a few counts of this clonotype. The chain couples TRBV20-1 to TRBJ1-5, with D unresolved. The CDR3 spans 14 residues. Germline V gene lookup returns CDR1 DFQATT and CDR2 SNEGSKA (reference sequence). Trimming stripped 6 bases from V and 2 bases from J, with 14 bases between. CDR3 bases: TGCAGTGCCCCGACTCGTGGAGGCAATCAGCCCCAGCATTTT. Its translation is CSAPTRGGNQPQHF.

The chain uses TRBV19 and TRBJ2-7; tentatively, D is TRBD2 (6 bases). The V gene lost 3 bases and the J gene lost 1 base, with 13 bases spanning the gap. Germline V gives CDR1 LNHDA, CDR2 SQIVND (reference sequence). The length of the CDR3 is 15 residues. CDR3 in amino acids: CASSITRGVSYEQYF. The CDR3, as DNA: TGTGCCAGTAGTATCACCCGCGGGGTGTCCTACGAGCAGTACTTC.

This chain uses TRBV10-3 with TRBJ2-7; TRBD1 aligns across 9 bases. CDR3 length: 13 amino acids. Per germline, CDR1 ENHRY and CDR2 SYGVKD. The trim removed 10 bases at V and 5 bases at J, leaving 9 bases unmatched. This chain's CDR3 is CASRDRDTHEQYF. CDR3 sequence (DNA): TGTGCCAGCCGGGACAGGGATACCCACGAGCAGTACTTC.

The rearrangement links TRBV5-1 to TRBJ2-5; no firm D call. This CDR3 region has 14 residues. The germline V and J ends were trimmed by 4 bases and 1 base, with 11 bases remaining between them. Germline CDR1 is SGHRS and CDR2 is YFSETQ. This chain's CDR3 is CASSLRAVQETQYF. CDR3 in DNA: TGCGCCAGCAGCCTCCGGGCAGTCCAAGAGACCCAGTACTTC.

The sample holds a few counts of this clonotype. The gene calls are TRBV25-1 and TRBJ2-7; no clear D gene. CDR1 is MGHDK and CDR2 is SYGVNS in the germline V gene. Trimming pared 6 bases from V and 4 bases from J, leaving 13 bases between. This CDR3 is 13 amino acids long. In DNA form, the CDR3 reads TGTGCCAGCAGGGCACAGAACGCGTACGAGCAGTACTTC. It encodes CASRAQNAYEQYF.

This clonotype was seen a handful of times. This rearrangement joins TRBV27 to TRBJ2-1; perhaps TRBD1 as D (6 bases). Trimming removed 5 bases from V and 3 bases from J, with 11 bases in between. Germline assignment: CDR1 MNHEY and CDR2 SMNVEV (reference sequence). The CDR3 has 14 residues. The CDR3 protein is CASSPRDNYNEQFF. The CDR3 DNA reads TGTGCCAGCAGTCCCCGGGACAACTACAATGAGCAGTTCTTC.

This clonotype has a handful of counts. This rearrangement joins TRBV5-1 to TRBJ1-5; D remains ambiguous. Trimming removed 5 bases from V and 0 bases from J, with 12 bases in between. Looked up from germline, CDR1 is SGHRS and CDR2 is YFSETQ. The CDR3 runs to 15 residues. The CDR3 region is CASSVDGRSNQPQHF. CDR3 in DNA: TGCGCCAGCAGTGTTGATGGACGTAGCAATCAGCCCCAGCATTTT.

The chain has TRBV11-2 and TRBJ2-1, with TRBD1 as a possible D gene (5 bases). Between the trimmed V and J ends, which lost 0 bases and 1 base, there was a span of 7 bases. Germline V gene sequence: CDR1 SGHAT, CDR2 FQNNGV. CDR3 length equals 15 residues. CDR3 bases: TGTGCCAGCAGCTTAGAGAAGGGGTCCTACAATGAGCAGTTCTTC. This gives the protein CASSLEKGSYNEQFF.

This clonotype occurred a few times. V gene TRBV5-6 combines with J gene TRBJ2-2; possibly TRBD1 for D (6 bases). Between the trimmed V and J ends, which lost 6 bases and 5 bases, there was a span of 17 bases. CDR1 and CDR2 (germline): SGHDT, YYEEEE. This CDR3 has 15 residues. The chain's CDR3 is CASIPGRGETGELFF. The DNA for the CDR3 is TGTGCCAGCATCCCAGGCAGGGGCGAGACCGGGGAGCTGTTTTTT.

V usage is TRBV19 and J usage is TRBJ1-6; TRBD1 is a possible D gene (5 bases). Trimming removed 1 base from V and 6 bases from J, with 10 bases in between. CDR3 length equals 15 residues. The germline V gene has CDR1 LNHDA and CDR2 SQIVND (reference sequence). Here the CDR3 reads CASSIVPGGNSPLHF. The DNA for the CDR3 is TGTGCCAGTAGTATAGTCCCCGGGGGTAATTCACCCCTCCACTTT.

The chain links TRBV10-1 to TRBJ2-7; 10 positions match TRBD1. CDR3 length: 17 amino acids. Germline CDR1 WNHNN, CDR2 SYGVQD (reference sequence). V gave up 4 bases and J gave up 3 bases; unmatched junction bases: 12. CDR3 nucleotide sequence: TGCGCCAGCAGTGTCGGACAGGGGGACCTGAGCTACTACGAGCAGTACTTC. Translation: CASSVGQGDLSYYEQYF.

J is TRBJ2-7 and V is TRBV27; 11 positions match TRBD2. The V and J ends lost 4 bases and 5 bases, in that order; junction bases with no gene match: 4. This CDR3 contains 14 residues. Germline V gene sequence: CDR1 MNHEY, CDR2 SMNVEV (reference sequence). The CDR3 DNA reads as TGTGCCAGCAGTTCTAGCGGGGGGAAAGACGAGCAGTACTTC. The encoded protein is CASSSSGGKDEQYF.

The sample holds a few counts of this clonotype. The chain has TRBV24-1 and TRBJ2-1; possibly TRBD1 for D (6 bases). Germline lookup yields CDR1 KGHDR and CDR2 SFDVKD. V was clipped by 2 bases and J by 6 bases, with 16 bases between them. This CDR3 contains 16 residues. The CDR3 nucleotides are TGTGCCACCAGTGATTCACCCGCCAGGGGATTCAATGAGCAGTTCTTC. As protein: CATSDSPARGFNEQFF.

This clonotype showed up many times. The chain couples TRBV5-1 to TRBJ2-7; TRBD1 matches at 8 bases. The CDR3 spans 17 residues. Germline V lookup: CDR1 SGHRS, CDR2 YFSETQ. Unmatched junction bases numbered 16, after V lost 3 bases and J lost 5 bases. The CDR3 reads CASSSRPSRDRSDEQYF. The CDR3 DNA reads TGCGCCAGCAGCTCCAGACCTTCCCGGGACAGGTCCGACGAGCAGTACTTC. Filled out from reference TRBV5-1 and TRBJ2-7, the complete variable domain reads KAGVTQTPRYLIKTRGQQVTLSCSPISGHRSVSWYQQTPGQGLQFLFEYFSETQRNKGNFPGRFSGRQFSNSRSEMNVSTLELGDSALYLCASSSRPSRDRSDEQYFGPGTRLTVT.

This clonotype was counted at least ten times. The rearrangement links TRBV5-1 to TRBJ2-3; tentative D call: TRBD2 (6 bases). The CDR3 totals 18 residues. V was clipped by 0 bases and J by 0 bases, with 17 bases between them. Germline CDR1 SGHRS, CDR2 YFSETQ. The CDR3 spells CASSLARDWISSTDTQYF. The CDR3 DNA follows: TGCGCCAGCAGCTTGGCCAGGGACTGGATATCTAGCACAGATACGCAGTATTTT.

The chain employs TRBV19 and TRBJ2-7; D gene ambiguous. The CDR3 runs to 12 residues. V lost 2 bases, J lost 5 bases, and 7 bases lay in between. Germline-derived CDR1 and CDR2 are LNHDA and SQIVND (reference sequence). CDR3 in amino acids: CASSIPGNEQYF. CDR3 in DNA: TGTGCCAGTAGTATACCGGGTAACGAGCAGTACTTC.

The table lists this clonotype with many counts. The chain carries TRBV7-9 and TRBJ2-2; D gene ambiguous. V was pared by 5 bases and J by 4 bases, with 2 bases between. The CDR3 is 11 residues long. Germline CDR1 and CDR2: SEHNR and FQNEAQ (reference sequence). The CDR3 region is CASSTTGELFF. The CDR3, as DNA: TGTGCCAGCAGCACCACCGGGGAGCTGTTTTTT.

The CDR3 is CASSESKTPNEKLFF. CDR3 DNA sequence: TGTGCCAGCAGTGAATCTAAGACTCCTAATGAAAAACTGTTTTTT. The V gene is TRBV2, the J gene TRBJ1-4; D not certain. Germline V lookup: CDR1 SNHLY, CDR2 FYNNEI. Deletions cut 2 bases from V and 3 bases from J, with 10 bases between. The CDR3 is 15 amino acids.

A few counts support this clonotype. The rearrangement uses TRBV2 and TRBJ1-6; TRBD1 agrees at 7 bases. CDR1 is SNHLY and CDR2 is FYNNEI in the germline V gene. The V gene end was trimmed by 8 bases and the J gene end by 10 bases; junction bases not matched to a gene: 17. This CDR3 has 16 amino acids. CDR3 DNA: TGTGCCAGCGGACTCGACAGGGATTATGGGAAGTCACCCCTCCACTTT. Protein product: CASGLDRDYGKSPLHF.